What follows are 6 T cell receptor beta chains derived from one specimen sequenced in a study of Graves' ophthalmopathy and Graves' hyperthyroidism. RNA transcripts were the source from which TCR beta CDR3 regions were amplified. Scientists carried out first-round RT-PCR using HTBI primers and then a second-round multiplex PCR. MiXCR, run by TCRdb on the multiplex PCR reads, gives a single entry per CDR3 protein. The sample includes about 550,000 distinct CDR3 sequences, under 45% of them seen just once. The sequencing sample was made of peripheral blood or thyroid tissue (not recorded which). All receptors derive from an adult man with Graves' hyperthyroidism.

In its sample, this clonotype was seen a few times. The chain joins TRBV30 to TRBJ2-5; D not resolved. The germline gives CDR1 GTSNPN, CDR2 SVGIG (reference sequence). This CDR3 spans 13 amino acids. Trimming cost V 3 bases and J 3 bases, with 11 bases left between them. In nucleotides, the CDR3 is TGTGCCTGGAGCGGAGAGAGTAAAGAGACCCAGTACTTC. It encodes CAWSGESKETQYF. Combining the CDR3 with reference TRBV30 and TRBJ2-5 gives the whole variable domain SQTIHQWPATLVQPVGSPLSLECTVEGTSNPNLYWYRQAAGRGLQLLFYSVGIGQISSEVPQNLSASRPQDRQFILSSKKLLLSDSGFYLCAWSGESKETQYFGPGTRLLVL.

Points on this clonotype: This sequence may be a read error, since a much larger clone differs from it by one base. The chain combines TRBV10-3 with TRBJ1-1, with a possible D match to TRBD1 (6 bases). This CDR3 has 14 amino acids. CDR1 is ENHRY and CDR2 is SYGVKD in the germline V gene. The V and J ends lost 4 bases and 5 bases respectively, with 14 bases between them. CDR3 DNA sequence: TGTGCCATCAGTGTGACAGGTCCGCGTACTGAAGCTTTCTTT. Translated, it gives CAISVTGPRTEAFF.

CDR3 protein: CASSTLAGLSETQYF. CDR3 coding DNA: TGTGCCAGTAGTACCTTAGCGGGACTCTCGGAGACCCAGTACTTC. This rearrangement joins TRBV19 to TRBJ2-5, with 8 nucleotides matching TRBD2. V gave up 4 bases and J gave up 5 bases; unmatched junction bases: 9. CDR3 size: 15 residues. Germline V gives CDR1 LNHDA, CDR2 SQIVND (reference sequence).

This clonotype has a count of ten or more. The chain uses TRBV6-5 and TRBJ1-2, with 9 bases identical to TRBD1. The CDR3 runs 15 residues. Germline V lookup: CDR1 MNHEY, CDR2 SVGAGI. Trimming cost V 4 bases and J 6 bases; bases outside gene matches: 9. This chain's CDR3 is CASSLSGTGRDGYTF. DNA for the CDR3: TGTGCCAGCAGTTTAAGTGGGACAGGGAGGGATGGCTACACCTTC.

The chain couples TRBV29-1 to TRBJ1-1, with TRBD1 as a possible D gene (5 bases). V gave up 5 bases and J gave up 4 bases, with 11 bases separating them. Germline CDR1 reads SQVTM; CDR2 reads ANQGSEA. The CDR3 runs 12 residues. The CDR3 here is CSVRDFGTEAFF. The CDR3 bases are TGCAGCGTTCGGGACTTCGGCACTGAAGCTTTCTTT.

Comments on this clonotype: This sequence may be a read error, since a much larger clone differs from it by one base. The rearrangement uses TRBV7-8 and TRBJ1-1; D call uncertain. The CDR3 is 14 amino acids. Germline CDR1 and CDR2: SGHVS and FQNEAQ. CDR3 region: CASSLIDENTETFF. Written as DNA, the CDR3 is TGTGCCAGCAGCTTAATTGACGAGAACACTGAAACTTTCTTT.